These T cell receptor beta chains were read from a single sample in a study of cytomegalovirus exposure and HLA in healthy donors. Sequenced by immunoSEQ multiplex PCR; TCRdb stores in-frame clones only, minus some. The sample carries 220,000 or so clones, around four fifths recorded once. What was sequenced was PBMCs. The receptors stem from a woman aged 25 to 39 in good health and CMV-seropositive. Both conserved end residues are part of each CDR3. The order of the fields is CDR3 protein, V gene.

CASSRTSGTYEQYF TRBV5-1
CASNSQGVPGQPQHF TRBV2
CASSLAGNEKLFF TRBV7-9
CAWSVGGEKLFF TRBV30
CASSPGQGLSSYNEQFF TRBV27
CASSLDNQETQYF TRBV7-8
CASSLDLAGAMTQYF TRBV7-2
CASSKRIRTGYTEAFF TRBV21-1
CASRHPTSLNTGELFF TRBV28
CAWTAGNTGELFF TRBV30
CAWSVLGVQPQHF TRBV30
CASSFLSGNEQFF TRBV27
CASSPLAGGYEQYF TRBV18
CASSFGGLTSGTDNEQFF TRBV5-1
CATRLADPRVDTQYF TRBV27
CAWGQGVQTQYF TRBV30
CASSTNKEQYF TRBV19
CASRPGGTYEQYF TRBV27
CASSFKLEAYEQYF TRBV28
CASNQAGGGTGELFF TRBV6-5
CASSPNWGGELFF TRBV5-1
CASSPGTSTDTQYF TRBV9
CASSLDEQTNTEAFF TRBV5-6
CASSEVVGRQQPQHF TRBV4-2
CASSLSRTVNTGELFF TRBV7-8
CASSGQADRYEQYF TRBV6-1
CASTGNYGYTF TRBV28
CASGLVLGFPPMGTDTQYF TRBV12-5
CASSQEVERGSYGYTF TRBV4-1
CASSENPGLGTDTQYF TRBV6-1
CASMAGSSNQPQHF TRBV27
CASSGSPLRVLNTEAFF TRBV6-1
CASSYRLNYEQYF TRBV27
CASSFGTSEGNEQFF TRBV11-1
CASSPLAGMGETQYF TRBV18
CASSFGGEQFF TRBV5-6
CASSQELRTSGGNEQFF TRBV14
CASGLGAAGGSFEQYF TRBV12-5
CASSQSHAGWNQPQHF TRBV4-1
CASSLATVMNTEAFF TRBV5-4
CASSVGGDEKLFF TRBV28
CASSLQLGAVTQLFF TRBV6-5
CASRLQHSTDTQYF TRBV27
CASSETGGVQETQYF TRBV6-1
CASGTASREQYF TRBV5-1
CASSSGDRGYGYTF TRBV13
CASSLTSGSEEQYF TRBV14
CASSSGLDLGYNEQFF TRBV5-1
CASSQVDMGLAGSNEQFF TRBV4-1
CASSPREGNEKLFF TRBV18
CASSQARLAGVDTQYF TRBV4-2
CASSHTTGGTWGDYGYTF TRBV11-1
CASSQTSGALEQYF TRBV7-8
CASSKLAGDTDTQYF TRBV6-5